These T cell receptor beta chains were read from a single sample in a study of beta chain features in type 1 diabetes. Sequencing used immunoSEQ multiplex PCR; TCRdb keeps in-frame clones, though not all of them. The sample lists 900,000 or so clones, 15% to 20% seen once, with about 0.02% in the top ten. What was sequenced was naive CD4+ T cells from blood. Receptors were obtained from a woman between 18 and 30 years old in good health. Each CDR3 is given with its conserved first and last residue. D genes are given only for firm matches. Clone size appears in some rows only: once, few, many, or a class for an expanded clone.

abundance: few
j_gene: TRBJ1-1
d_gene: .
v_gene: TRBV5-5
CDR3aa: CASSSTYDTEAFF
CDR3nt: TGTGCCAGCAGCTCTACTTATGACACTGAAGCTTTCTTT

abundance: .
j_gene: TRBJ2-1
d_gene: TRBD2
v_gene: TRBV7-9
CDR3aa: CASSSRGLAALNEQFF
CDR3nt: TGTGCCAGCAGCTCCCGGGGACTAGCGGCCCTCAATGAGCAGTTCTTC

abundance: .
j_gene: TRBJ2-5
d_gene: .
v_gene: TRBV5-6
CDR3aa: CASSLSEEQYF
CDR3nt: TGTGCCAGCAGCTTATCGGAGGAGCAGTACTTC

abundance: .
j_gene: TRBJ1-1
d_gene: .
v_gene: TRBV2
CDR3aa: CASSEVWEAFF
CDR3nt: TGTGCCAGCAGTGAAGTCTGGGAGGCTTTCTTT

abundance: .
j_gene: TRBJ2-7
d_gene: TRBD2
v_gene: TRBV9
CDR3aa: CASSVGTSGGESSYEQYF
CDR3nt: TGTGCCAGCAGCGTAGGGACTAGCGGGGGAGAGAGCTCCTACGAGCAGTACTTC

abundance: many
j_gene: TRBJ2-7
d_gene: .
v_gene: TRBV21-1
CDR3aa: CASSPPGTGIF
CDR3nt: TGTGCCAGCAGCCCCCCCGGGACAGGGATCTTC

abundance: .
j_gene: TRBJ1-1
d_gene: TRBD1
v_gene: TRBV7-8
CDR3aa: CASSPSPTGTGARNTEAFF
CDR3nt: TGTGCCAGCAGCCCGTCGCCGACGGGAACAGGGGCCAGGAACACTGAAGCTTTCTTT

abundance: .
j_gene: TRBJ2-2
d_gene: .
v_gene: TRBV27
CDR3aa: CASSSRAVPFNTGELFF
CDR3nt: TGTGCCAGCAGTTCCCGCGCGGTTCCCTTCAACACCGGGGAGCTGTTTTTT

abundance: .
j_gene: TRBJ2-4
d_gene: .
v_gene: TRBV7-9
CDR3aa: CASSQDGTAKNIQYF
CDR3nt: TGTGCCAGCAGCCAAGACGGAACAGCCAAAAACATTCAGTACTTC

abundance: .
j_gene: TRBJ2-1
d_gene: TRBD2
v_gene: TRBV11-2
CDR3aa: CASSLGAERGAYNEQFF
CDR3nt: TGTGCCAGCAGCTTAGGGGCCGAGCGGGGGGCCTACAATGAGCAGTTCTTC

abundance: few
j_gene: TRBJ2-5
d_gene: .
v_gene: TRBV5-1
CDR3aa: CASSLAAASQTGRETQYF
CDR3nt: TGCGCCAGCAGCTTGGCCGCGGCTAGCCAAACTGGGCGGGAGACCCAGTACTTC

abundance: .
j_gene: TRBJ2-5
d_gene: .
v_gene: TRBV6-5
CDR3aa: CASGVVETQYF
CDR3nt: TGTGCCAGCGGGGTTGTTGAGACCCAGTACTTC

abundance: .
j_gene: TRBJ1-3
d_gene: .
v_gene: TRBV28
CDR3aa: CASQVSGNTIYF
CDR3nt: TGTGCCAGTCAGGTGTCTGGAAACACCATATATTTT

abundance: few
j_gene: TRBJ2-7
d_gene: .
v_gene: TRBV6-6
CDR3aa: CASSYSIAHEQYF
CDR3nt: TGTGCCAGCAGTTACTCCATAGCTCACGAGCAGTACTTC

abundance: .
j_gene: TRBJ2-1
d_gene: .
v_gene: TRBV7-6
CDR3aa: CASSLAPTAGEFF
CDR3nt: TGTGCCAGCAGCTTAGCGCCCACCGCTGGGGAGTTCTTC

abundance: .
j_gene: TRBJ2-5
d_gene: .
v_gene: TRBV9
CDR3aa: CASSPRPEETQYF
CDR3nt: TGTGCCAGCAGCCCAAGACCCGAAGAGACCCAGTACTTC

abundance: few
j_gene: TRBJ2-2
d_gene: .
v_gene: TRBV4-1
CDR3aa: CASSQVATGELFF
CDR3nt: TGCGCCAGCAGCCAAGTAGCTACCGGGGAGCTGTTTTTT

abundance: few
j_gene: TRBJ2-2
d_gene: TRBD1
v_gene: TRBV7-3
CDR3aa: CASSLRGQGSLTGELFF
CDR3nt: TGTGCCAGCAGCTTAAGGGGACAGGGTTCCCTCACCGGGGAGCTGTTTTTT

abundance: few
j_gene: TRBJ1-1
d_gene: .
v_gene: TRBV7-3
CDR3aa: CASSKGPNTEAFF
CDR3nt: TGTGCCAGCAGTAAAGGCCCGAACACTGAAGCTTTCTTT

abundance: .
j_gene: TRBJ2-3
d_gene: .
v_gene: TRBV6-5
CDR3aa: CASSYSQGRSTDTQYF
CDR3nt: TGTGCCAGCAGTTACAGTCAGGGACGGAGCACAGATACGCAGTATTTT

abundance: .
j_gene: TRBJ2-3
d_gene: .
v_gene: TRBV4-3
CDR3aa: CASSPFLADTQYF
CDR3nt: TGCGCCAGCAGCCCTTTTTTGGCAGATACGCAGTATTTT

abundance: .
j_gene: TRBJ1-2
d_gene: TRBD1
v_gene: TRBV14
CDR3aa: CASSQDRGQGHGYTF
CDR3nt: TGTGCCAGCAGCCAAGACCGCGGACAGGGCCATGGCTACACCTTC

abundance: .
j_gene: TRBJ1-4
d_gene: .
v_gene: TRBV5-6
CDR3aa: CASSLSGGSTNEKLFF
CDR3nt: TGTGCCAGCAGCTTGAGCGGGGGATCAACTAATGAAAAACTGTTTTTT

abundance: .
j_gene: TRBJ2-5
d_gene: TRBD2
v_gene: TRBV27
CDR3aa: CASSSKAGGIGTQYF
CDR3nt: TGTGCCAGCAGTAGTAAAGCGGGGGGGATAGGGACCCAGTACTTC

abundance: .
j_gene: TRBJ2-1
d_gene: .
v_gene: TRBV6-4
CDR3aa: CASSERAEGSSYNEQFF
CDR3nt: TGTGCCAGCAGTGAGCGGGCTGAAGGGAGCTCCTACAATGAGCAGTTCTTC

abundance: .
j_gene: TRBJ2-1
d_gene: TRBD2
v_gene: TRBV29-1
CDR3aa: CSVAGLAGYSEQFF
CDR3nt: TGCAGCGTCGCGGGACTAGCAGGTTACAGTGAGCAGTTCTTC

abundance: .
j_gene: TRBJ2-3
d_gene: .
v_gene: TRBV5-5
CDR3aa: CASSLRPATDTQYF
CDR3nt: TGTGCCAGCAGCTTGAGGCCAGCCACAGATACGCAGTATTTT